This T cell receptor beta chain emerged from a study of blood T cell repertoires in COVID-19. With 3 bases clipped from V and 10 bases from J, the junction kept 3 bases outside the gene matches. Germline-derived CDR1 and CDR2 are LNHDA and SQIVND (reference sequence). There are 12 residues in the CDR3. Profiling relied on immunoSEQ multiplex PCR, and the TCRdb table lists in-frame clones only, not all of them. Here the sample spans about 99,000 clones, just over 85% being singletons. This TCR derives from a human donor in a cohort sampled during active COVID-19. Sequenced material: peripheral blood. The chain links TRBV19 to TRBJ2-1, with 7 positions matching TRBD2. The chain's CDR3 is CASSITGLEQFF. The CDR3 DNA sequence: TGTGCCAGTAGTATTACGGGACTAGAGCAGTTCTTC.